A selection of T cell receptor beta chains follows, all from one sample in a study of human T cells and chemical hapten exposure. TCRdb itself ran the reads through MiXCR, one entry per CDR3 protein. The profile shows about 120,000 distinct CDR3 sequences, around 9% of them singletons. Specimen: whole blood. These receptors all come from a human donor in good health. Some clones in this sample may be carry-over from other donors' samples. Each CDR3 is given with its conserved first and last residue. D genes are given only for firm matches. Only part of the rows carry a size: once, few, many, or a class if the clone is expanded.

cdr3_nt cdr3_aa v_call d_call j_call clone_size
TGCAGCGTTGTTTCAGTGGGCAGGAAAACTTTCTCCTACGAGCAGTACTTC CSVVSVGRKTFSYEQYF TRBV29-1 NA TRBJ2-7 few
TGCAGTGCTAGAGTAGGGCGCCAGAACACTGAAGCTTTCTTT CSARVGRQNTEAFF TRBV20-1 NA TRBJ1-1 many
TGCGCCAGCAGCTTGGCCCCTCCGGGACAGGGGGTTGAGACCCAGTACTTC CASSLAPPGQGVETQYF TRBV5-1 TRBD1 TRBJ2-5 NA
TGTGCCAGCAGCTTAGTGGGTTTAGCTACCGAGCAGTACTTC CASSLVGLATEQYF TRBV7-9 NA TRBJ2-7 many
TGTGCCAGCAGTTACGACAGGGCGAGCACTGAAGCTTTCTTT CASSYDRASTEAFF TRBV6-5 TRBD1 TRBJ1-1 NA
TGCAGTGCTAGACAGACAGGCACAGATACGCAGTATTTT CSARQTGTDTQYF TRBV20-1 NA TRBJ2-3 NA
TGTGCCAGCAGCCCCACCCCCGGACAGGGGGCGCGAGGGCAAGAGACCCAGTACTTC CASSPTPGQGARGQETQYF TRBV7-4 TRBD1 TRBJ2-5 many
TGTGCCAGCAGCCTCGGGAGGGGGAACACTGAAGCTTTCTTT CASSLGRGNTEAFF TRBV4-2 NA TRBJ1-1 NA
TGTGCCAGCAGCGTCTCCGGGACAGGGACTTTGAGGGCGCAGTTCTTC CASSVSGTGTLRAQFF TRBV7-2 TRBD1 TRBJ2-1 many
TGTGCCAGCAGCCCTACCGACCCGGCCTATGGCTACACCTTC CASSPTDPAYGYTF TRBV3-1 NA TRBJ1-2 many
TGTGCCAGCAGCTTGTCCTTGACTGGGGCCAACGTCCTGACTTTC CASSLSLTGANVLTF TRBV5-8 NA TRBJ2-6 few
TGTGCCACCAGTGAAAGCGGGAGGGACAATGAGCAGTTCTTC CATSESGRDNEQFF TRBV24-1 TRBD2 TRBJ2-1 few
TGTGCCAGCAGTACAGGGGCGCGAGAGACCCAGTACTTC CASSTGARETQYF TRBV12-3/TRBV12-4 TRBD1 TRBJ2-5 many
TGTGCCAGCAGCACGGCGGGACGCATGAACACTGAAGCTTTCTTT CASSTAGRMNTEAFF TRBV9 NA TRBJ1-1 many
TGTGCCAGCAGTTACTCGCCAGGGGAGAACACTGAAGCTTTCTTT CASSYSPGENTEAFF TRBV6-6 NA TRBJ1-1 NA